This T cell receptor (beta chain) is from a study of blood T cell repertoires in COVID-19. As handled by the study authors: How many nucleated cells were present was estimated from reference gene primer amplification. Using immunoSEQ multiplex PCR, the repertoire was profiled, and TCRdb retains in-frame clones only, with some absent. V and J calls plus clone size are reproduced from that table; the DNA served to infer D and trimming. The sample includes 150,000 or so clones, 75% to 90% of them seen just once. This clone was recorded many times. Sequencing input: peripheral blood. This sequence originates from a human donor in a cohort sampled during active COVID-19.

In DNA, the CDR3 is TGCGCCAGCAGCCAAGTGAGGGAATTCTACGAGCAGTACTTC. Amino acids: CASSQVREFYEQYF. The chain combines TRBV4-1 with TRBJ2-7; D might be TRBD2 (5 bases). The CDR3 consists of 14 residues. Germline V gene lookup returns CDR1 MGHRA and CDR2 YSYEKL. V lost 1 base and J 3 bases, leaving 10 bases between the germline ends.